This T cell receptor beta chain stems from a study of post-analysis software for immune sequencing data. This clonotype was picked up a small number of times. Its antigen remains unidentified. Libraries were made from TCR beta cDNA, and they carried unique molecular identifiers. TCRdb redid the calling of the PCR reads with MiXCR, one entry per CDR3 protein. The sample carries 350,000 to 500,000 distinct CDR3 sequences, about 40% recorded once. The CDR3 covers 13 residues. V dropped 5 bases and J dropped 9; count of bases not matched to a gene: 10. Germline V CDR1 and CDR2: DFQATT, SNEGSKA (reference sequence). Findings of the study overall: People with multiple sclerosis had a significantly lower normalized Chao1 diversity than controls did. Compared with controls, patients had more of 4 to 6 TRBV segments, including TRBV5-6, TRBV5-1 and TRBV20-1.

The sample consisted of blood. The receptor comes from a girl aged 2-10 years with multiple sclerosis. The chain carries TRBV20-1 and TRBJ1-5; 7 bases are a match to TRBD1. The CDR3 reads CSAYRGSSLPQHF. The CDR3 nucleotides read TGCAGTGCTTACAGGGGCAGTTCCTTGCCCCAGCATTTT.